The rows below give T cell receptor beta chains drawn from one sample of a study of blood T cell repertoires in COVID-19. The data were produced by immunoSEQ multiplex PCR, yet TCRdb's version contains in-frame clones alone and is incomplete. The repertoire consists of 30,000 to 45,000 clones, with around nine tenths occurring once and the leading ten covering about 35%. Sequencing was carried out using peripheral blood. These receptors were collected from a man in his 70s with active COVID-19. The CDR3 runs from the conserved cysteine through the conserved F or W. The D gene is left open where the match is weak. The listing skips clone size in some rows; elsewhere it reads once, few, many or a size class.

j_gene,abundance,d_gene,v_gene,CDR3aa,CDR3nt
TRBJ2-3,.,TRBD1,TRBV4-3,CASSQDGQGTDTQYF,TGCGCCAGCAGCCAAGATGGACAGGGGACAGATACGCAGTATTTT
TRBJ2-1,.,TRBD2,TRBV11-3,CASSLEDSGAYNEQFF,TGTGCCAGCAGCTTAGAGGATAGCGGGGCCTACAATGAGCAGTTCTTC
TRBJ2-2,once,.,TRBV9,CASSPPGWAGELFF,TGTGCCAGCAGCCCCCCCGGGTGGGCCGGGGAGCTGTTTTTT
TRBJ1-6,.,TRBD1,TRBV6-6,CASGTGGNSPLHF,TGTGCCAGCGGGACAGGGGGGAATTCACCCCTCCACTTT
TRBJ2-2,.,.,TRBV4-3,CASSRETGTGELFF,TGCGCCAGCAGCCGCGAAACAGGCACCGGGGAGCTGTTTTTT
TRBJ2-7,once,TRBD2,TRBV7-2,CASSLESGSGEQYF,TGTGCCAGCAGCTTAGAGAGCGGGAGCGGAGAGCAGTACTTC
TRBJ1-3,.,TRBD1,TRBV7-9,CASSPRDRGSGNTIYF,TGTGCCAGCAGCCCCCGGGACAGGGGAAGTGGAAACACCATATATTTT
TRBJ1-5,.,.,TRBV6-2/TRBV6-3,CASSYSSSRNQPQHF,TGTGCCAGCAGTTACTCGAGTTCCCGCAATCAGCCCCAGCATTTT
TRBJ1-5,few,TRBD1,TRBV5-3,CARSRTGANNQPQHF,TGTGCCAGAAGCCGGACAGGGGCTAACAATCAGCCCCAGCATTTT
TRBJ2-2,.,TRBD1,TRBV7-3,CASSLEGQGSTGELFF,TGTGCCAGCAGCTTAGAAGGACAGGGGTCCACCGGGGAGCTGTTTTTT
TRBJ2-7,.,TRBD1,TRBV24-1,CATSRGQGSYEQYF,TGTGCCACCAGTCGGGGACAGGGGAGTTACGAGCAGTACTTC